The next 23 T cell receptor beta chains were all read from a single sample in a study of CD8 T cells in Susac syndrome. RNA was extracted with the RNeasy kit, and a quantity of about 0.45 to 1 ug was reverse transcribed using random hexamers. TCRdb itself ran the immunoSEQ multiplex PCR reads through MiXCR, one entry per CDR3 protein. The sample contains around 170,000 distinct CDR3 sequences, approximately 94% of which appear only once. Source material: CD4+ T cells from PBMCs. These receptors originate from a human donor with Susac syndrome.

The chain uses TRBV30 and TRBJ1-5; the D gene is possibly TRBD1 (6 bases). V was shortened by 0 bases and J by 1 base, with 19 bases between the two germline ends. This CDR3 has 18 residues. Germline V gene sequence: CDR1 GTSNPN, CDR2 SVGIG (reference sequence). The CDR3 DNA reads TGTGCCTGGAGTGTTGCCAGGGGAACCCTCTTAAGCAATCAGCCCCAGCATTTT. Protein: CAWSVARGTLLSNQPQHF.

J is TRBJ1-6 and V is TRBV12-3 or TRBV12-4, with D maybe TRBD1 (5 bases). Trimming left V 8 bases short and J 0 bases short, with 5 bases between. The CDR3 is 13 residues long. The CDR3 nucleotides read TGTGCCAGCGGGACCTCCTATAATTCACCCCTCCACTTT. It translates to CASGTSYNSPLHF.

V usage is TRBV9 and J usage is TRBJ2-3; D remains ambiguous. This CDR3 contains 14 residues. In germline, CDR1 is SGDLS, CDR2 YYNGEE. With 0 bases removed from V and 4 bases from J, the gap between germline ends came to 9 bases. The CDR3 DNA follows: TGTGCCAGCAGCGTAGATCAGTTGGCAGATACGCAGTATTTT. This encodes CASSVDQLADTQYF.

V gene TRBV6-5 combines with J gene TRBJ1-1; 7 bases line up with TRBD1. CDR3 length: 14 residues. With 4 bases clipped from V and 4 bases from J, the junction kept 6 bases outside the gene matches. In germline, CDR1 is MNHEY, CDR2 SVGAGI. The CDR3 DNA reads as TGTGCCAGCAGTTCGGCAGGGGGTGGCACTGAAGCTTTCTTT. Amino acids: CASSSAGGGTEAFF.

The chain recombines TRBV7-8 with TRBJ1-5, with D maybe TRBD1 (5 bases). The CDR3 sequence is 15 residues long. The germline V gene encodes CDR1 SGHVS and CDR2 FQNEAQ. V lost 6 bases to trimming and J lost 4 bases, with 16 bases between them. The CDR3 DNA is TGTGCCAGCAGTTACCGGGGGGAGCAGAATCAGCCCCAGCATTTT. Translated: CASSYRGEQNQPQHF.

The count of this clonotype is one. The chain combines TRBV7-3 with TRBJ2-2; D unclear. This CDR3 region has 15 residues. From germline, CDR1 is SGHTA and CDR2 FQGTGA. V dropped 6 bases and J dropped 2 bases, with 13 bases sitting between them. The CDR3 region is CASSLDGINTGELFF. The CDR3 DNA reads as TGTGCCAGCAGTCTAGATGGGATAAACACCGGGGAGCTGTTTTTT.

The V call is TRBV7-2, the J call TRBJ1-3, with D unclear. In germline, CDR1 is SGHTA, CDR2 FQGNSA. Trimming removed 4 bases at V and 3 bases at J, with 10 bases between. The CDR3 is 14 residues long. DNA for the CDR3: TGTGCCAGCAGCTCCGGGAAGGATGGAAACACCATATATTTT. Its protein is CASSSGKDGNTIYF.

The chain couples TRBV6-5 to TRBJ2-6; D is ambiguous. Trimming took 6 bases from V and 1 from J, leaving 7 bases between them. The CDR3 runs to 14 residues. Germline V gene data show CDR1 as MNHEY and CDR2 as SVGAGI. The CDR3: CASRLRSGANVLTF. As DNA, the CDR3 is TGTGCCAGCAGGCTACGGTCTGGGGCCAACGTCCTGACTTTC.

The chain is built from TRBV20-1 and TRBJ2-5; no firm D call. Germline loops: CDR1 DFQATT, CDR2 SNEGSKA (reference sequence). V was cut by 0 bases and J by 4 bases, with 3 bases left in between. CDR3 length equals 11 residues. The CDR3 reads CSARETETQYF. The CDR3, as DNA: TGCAGTGCTAGAGAGACAGAGACCCAGTACTTC.

The chain carries TRBV20-1 and TRBJ2-2, with D possibly being TRBD1 or TRBD2 (5 bases each). Trimming left V 0 bases short and J 4 bases short, with 15 bases between. Per germline, CDR1 DFQATT and CDR2 SNEGSKA (reference sequence). This CDR3 has 16 amino acids. The CDR3 DNA is TGCAGTGCTAGAGATCAGGGAGTGGCGCCCACCGGGGAGCTGTTTTTT. The encoded protein is CSARDQGVAPTGELFF.

The chain combines TRBV7-8 with TRBJ2-3; TRBD2 matches at 12 bases. This CDR3 region has 16 residues. The J segment lost 5 bases and the V segment lost 6 bases, leaving 9 bases of the junction unmatched. The germline V gene has CDR1 SGHVS and CDR2 FQNEAQ. The CDR3 is CASSPTSGGPVDTQYF. The CDR3 region has the DNA TGTGCCAGCAGTCCGACTAGCGGGGGTCCCGTAGATACGCAGTATTTT. Based on the CDR3 plus reference TRBV7-8 and TRBJ2-3, the full variable domain is GAGVSQSPRYKVAKRGQDVALRCDPISGHVSLFWYQQALGQGPEFLTYFQNEAQLDKSGLPSDRFFAERPEGSVSTLKIQRTQQEDSAVYLCASSPTSGGPVDTQYFGPGTRLTVL.

The chain has TRBV7-9 and TRBJ2-7; no clear D gene. The V and J ends lost 5 bases and 6 bases respectively, with 20 bases between them. Per the germline V gene, CDR1 is SEHNR and CDR2 is FQNEAQ (reference sequence). The CDR3 extends over 15 amino acids. The CDR3 loop reads CASSRSWPRTFEQYF. DNA of the CDR3: TGTGCCAGCAGCCGCTCTTGGCCTAGGACGTTCGAGCAGTACTTC.

This chain links TRBV15 with TRBJ2-6; no firm D call. This CDR3 contains 17 residues. CDR1 is LNHNV, CDR2 YYDKDF, per germline (reference sequence). V lost 0 bases and J lost 0, with 9 bases in between. CDR3 in DNA: TGTGCCACCAGCAGAGAGAGGTTGAGCTCTGGGGCCAACGTCCTGACTTTC. Protein product: CATSRERLSSGANVLTF.

The gene calls are TRBV19 and TRBJ2-5; 7 bases are a match to TRBD1. CDR3 size: 14 residues. V shed 5 bases, J shed 3 bases, and the junction held 6 bases outside the gene matches. Germline V gene sequence: CDR1 LNHDA, CDR2 SQIVND (reference sequence). CDR3 DNA sequence: TGTGCCAGTAGTGCCGGACAGGCGAAAGAGACCCAGTACTTC. Translating gives CASSAGQAKETQYF. The whole variable domain, filled in from reference TRBV19 and TRBJ2-5, reads DGGITQSPKYLFRKEGQNVTLSCEQNLNHDAMYWYRQDPGQGLRLIYYSQIVNDFQKGDIAEGYSVSREKKESFPLTVTSAQKNPTAFYLCASSAGQAKETQYFGPGTRLLVL.

The chain links TRBV9 to TRBJ2-5; no firm D call. Trimming took 0 bases from V and 5 from J, leaving 11 bases between them. This CDR3 contains 14 residues. CDR1 and CDR2 (germline): SGDLS, YYNGEE. CDR3: CASSVGSPGETQYF. DNA of the CDR3: TGTGCCAGCAGCGTAGGCTCGCCCGGGGAGACCCAGTACTTC.

The chain uses TRBV30 and TRBJ2-1; 12 positions match TRBD2. Looked up from germline, CDR1 is GTSNPN and CDR2 is SVGIG (reference sequence). The CDR3 runs to 12 residues. J gave up 7 bases and V 7 bases, and 2 bases lay outside the gene matches. The CDR3 here is CASGTSGNEQFF. In nucleotides, the CDR3 is TGTGCCTCCGGGACTAGCGGGAATGAGCAGTTCTTC. Combining the CDR3 with reference TRBV30 and TRBJ2-1 gives the whole variable domain SQTIHQWPATLVQPVGSPLSLECTVEGTSNPNLYWYRQAAGRGLQLLFYSVGIGQISSEVPQNLSASRPQDRQFILSSKKLLLSDSGFYLCASGTSGNEQFFGPGTRLTVL.

The rearrangement links TRBV5-1 to TRBJ1-4, with 8 bases lining up with TRBD1. Germline lookup yields CDR1 SGHRS and CDR2 YFSETQ. CDR3 length: 17 amino acids. V shed 2 bases, J shed 5 bases, and the junction held 11 bases outside the gene matches. The CDR3 DNA reads as TGCGCCAGCAGCTTCCCGAAAGGACAGGGCGCCAATGAAAAACTGTTTTTT. Translation gives CASSFPKGQGANEKLFF. Together with reference TRBV5-1 and TRBJ1-4, the CDR3 gives the full variable domain: KAGVTQTPRYLIKTRGQQVTLSCSPISGHRSVSWYQQTPGQGLQFLFEYFSETQRNKGNFPGRFSGRQFSNSRSEMNVSTLELGDSALYLCASSFPKGQGANEKLFFGSGTQLSVL.

This chain joins TRBV9 and TRBJ2-1; D is undetermined. The V end was cut by 0 bases, the J end by 6 bases, with 7 bases between. The CDR3 is made up of 13 amino acids. Germline-derived CDR1 and CDR2 are SGDLS and YYNGEE. In nucleotides, the CDR3 is TGTGCCAGCAGCGTAGCGGACGGCAATGAGCAGTTCTTC. As protein: CASSVADGNEQFF.

The J gene is TRBJ2-7, the V gene TRBV9, with 9 nucleotides matching TRBD1. CDR3 length: 14 amino acids. Germline V gene data show CDR1 as SGDLS and CDR2 as YYNGEE. Trimming took 2 bases from V and 6 from J; bases not matched to a gene: 6. The CDR3 nucleotides are TGTGCCAGCAGCGTCCGGGACAGGGCTATCGAGCAGTACTTC. Translated: CASSVRDRAIEQYF.

V is TRBV20-1 and J is TRBJ2-3; no definite D call. Germline CDR1 and CDR2: DFQATT and SNEGSKA (reference sequence). V lost 2 bases and J lost 2, with 14 bases in between. This CDR3 is 15 amino acids long. The CDR3 bases are TGCAGTGCTAGACTGCCCAAGGCGGTCACAGATACGCAGTATTTT. As protein: CSARLPKAVTDTQYF.

This chain links TRBV5-1 with TRBJ2-1; TRBD1 or TRBD2 may be the D gene (5 bases each). Per germline, CDR1 SGHRS and CDR2 YFSETQ. V was shortened by 0 bases and J by 7 bases, with 11 bases between the two germline ends. The CDR3 covers 14 residues. CDR3 sequence reads: CASSLVGGVNEQFF. The DNA for the CDR3 is TGCGCCAGCAGCTTGGTTGGGGGAGTTAATGAGCAGTTCTTC. The full variable domain, in which reference TRBV5-1 and TRBJ2-1 provide the parts outside the CDR3, is KAGVTQTPRYLIKTRGQQVTLSCSPISGHRSVSWYQQTPGQGLQFLFEYFSETQRNKGNFPGRFSGRQFSNSRSEMNVSTLELGDSALYLCASSLVGGVNEQFFGPGTRLTVL.

The CDR3 reads CASRRPGGETQYF. CDR3 nucleotide sequence: TGTGCCAGCAGGCGGCCTGGGGGGGAGACCCAGTACTTC. The rearrangement joins TRBV6-5 to TRBJ2-5; D possibly corresponds to TRBD2 (6 bases). V shed 6 bases and J shed 5 bases, with 13 bases lying between them. CDR3 length: 13 residues. Per the germline V gene, CDR1 is MNHEY and CDR2 is SVGAGI.

Here the CDR3 DNA reads TGTGCCAGCGCTGGTGAGACCCAGTACTTC. Its translation is CASAGETQYF. The chain uses TRBV6-2 or TRBV6-3 and TRBJ2-5; D unclear. Trimming shortened V by 8 bases and J by 5 bases, and 6 bases separated the two germline ends. This CDR3 has 10 amino acids. Germline V gives CDR1 MNHEY, CDR2 SVGEGT.